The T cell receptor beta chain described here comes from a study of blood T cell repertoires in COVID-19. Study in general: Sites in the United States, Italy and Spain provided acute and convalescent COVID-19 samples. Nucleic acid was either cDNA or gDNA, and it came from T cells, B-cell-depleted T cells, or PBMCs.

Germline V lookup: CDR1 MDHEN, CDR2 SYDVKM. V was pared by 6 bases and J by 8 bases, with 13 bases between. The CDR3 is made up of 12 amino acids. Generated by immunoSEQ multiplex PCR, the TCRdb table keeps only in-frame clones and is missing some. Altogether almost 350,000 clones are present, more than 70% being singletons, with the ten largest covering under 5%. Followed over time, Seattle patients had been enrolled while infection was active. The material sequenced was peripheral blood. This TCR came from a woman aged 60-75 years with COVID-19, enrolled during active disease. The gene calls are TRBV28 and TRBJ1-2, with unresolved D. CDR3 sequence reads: CASSPNPRGYTF. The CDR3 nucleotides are TGTGCCAGCAGCCCTAACCCTCGCGGCTACACCTTC.